The 21 T cell receptor beta chains listed next were all sequenced from one sample in a study of blood T cell repertoires in COVID-19. Assay: immunoSEQ multiplex PCR; the TCRdb copy retains only in-frame clones and omits some. This table holds 160,000 or so clones, around 84% found once. The material sequenced was peripheral blood. These receptors all come from a woman aged 50 to 60 with acute or convalescent COVID-19.

This sequence joins TRBV7-2 and TRBJ1-3, with a weak D call TRBD1 (5 bases). In germline, CDR1 is SGHTA, CDR2 FQGNSA. The CDR3 contains 16 residues. V was clipped by 4 bases and J by 0 bases, with 13 bases between them. The CDR3 coding sequence is TGTGCCAGCAGCTCGGGACGGGGGTACTCTGGAAACACCATATATTTT. It encodes CASSSGRGYSGNTIYF.

In this sample, this clone turned up many times. The V call is TRBV3-1 (or the pseudogene TRBV3-2), the J call TRBJ1-3; D is undetermined. Germline V gene lookup returns CDR1 LGHDT and CDR2 YNNKEL (reference sequence). Trimming pared 0 bases from V and 0 bases from J, leaving 9 bases between. The CDR3 runs to 16 residues. CDR3: CASSQDWAGSGNTIYF. The CDR3 nucleotides read TGTGCCAGCAGCCAAGATTGGGCAGGCTCTGGAAACACCATATATTTT.

The V gene is TRBV28, the J gene TRBJ1-1; maybe TRBD1 (6 bases). V shed 4 bases and J shed 6 bases, with 18 bases lying between them. This CDR3 is 15 amino acids long. Germline CDR1 is MDHEN and CDR2 is SYDVKM. CDR3 sequence reads: CASSSVGGHVAEAFF. CDR3 coding DNA: TGTGCCAGCAGTTCGGTGGGGGGGCATGTGGCTGAAGCTTTCTTT. The full variable domain, with the rest looked up from reference TRBV28 and TRBJ1-1, is DVKVTQSSRYLVKRTGEKVFLECVQDMDHENMFWYRQDPGLGLRLIYFSYDVKMKEKGDIPEGYSVSREKKERFSLILESASTNQTSMYLCASSSVGGHVAEAFFGQGTRLTVV.

The rearrangement links TRBV2 to TRBJ1-4, with 8 nucleotides matching TRBD1. Germline values: CDR1 SNHLY, CDR2 FYNNEI. The CDR3 runs to 16 residues. V lost 6 bases to trimming and J lost 7 bases; unmatched junction nucleotides: 13. CDR3: CASRAGQVRAGEKLFF. As DNA, the CDR3 is TGTGCCAGCAGGGCGGGACAGGTTAGGGCTGGTGAAAAACTGTTTTTT.

On this clone: Germline is not matched at one junction end, which may reflect a read error. This sequence joins TRBV4-2 and TRBJ1-4; D unresolved. The CDR3 consists of 17 residues. Per the germline V gene, CDR1 is LGHNA and CDR2 is YNFKEQ. CDR3 protein: CASCQESPGTTNEKLFF. CDR3 sequence (DNA): TGTGCCAGCTGCCAAGAGTCGCCCGGGACAACTAATGAAAAACTGTTTTTT.

V is TRBV6-5 and J is TRBJ1-1; 9 bases agree with TRBD1. The CDR3 runs 14 residues. Trimming removed 2 bases from V and 4 bases from J; junction bases left unmatched: 2. Per germline, CDR1 MNHEY and CDR2 SVGAGI. The CDR3: CASSYRQGVTEAFF. CDR3 nucleotide sequence: TGTGCCAGCAGTTACCGACAGGGGGTCACTGAAGCTTTCTTT.

V is TRBV18 and J is TRBJ1-3; no clear D gene. This CDR3 has 15 amino acids. Germline lookup yields CDR1 KGHSH and CDR2 LQKENI. Trimming removed 2 bases at V and 4 bases at J, with 12 bases between. The chain's CDR3 is CASSPYATPGNTIYF. The CDR3 coding sequence is TGTGCCAGCTCACCATACGCGACACCGGGAAACACCATATATTTT.

This chain uses TRBV7-2 with TRBJ2-3; TRBD1 agrees at 10 bases. Unmatched junction bases numbered 4, after V lost 3 bases and J lost 4 bases. Germline V gene lookup returns CDR1 SGHTA and CDR2 FQGNSA. CDR3 length: 15 amino acids. The CDR3 loop is CASSLTGGVPDTQYF. CDR3 coding DNA: TGTGCCAGCAGCTTGACAGGGGGCGTCCCAGATACGCAGTATTTT. The full variable domain, with the rest looked up from reference TRBV7-2 and TRBJ2-3, is GAGVSQSPSNKVTEKGKDVELRCDPISGHTALYWYRQSLGQGLEFLIYFQGNSAPDKSGLPSDRFSAERTGGSVSTLTIQRTQQEDSAVYLCASSLTGGVPDTQYFGPGTRLTVL.

The genes are TRBV7-9 and TRBJ1-4, with D maybe TRBD1 (5 bases). CDR1 is SEHNR, CDR2 FQNEAQ, per germline (reference sequence). This CDR3 is 15 amino acids long. V gave up 2 bases and J gave up 6 bases, with 13 bases separating them. The CDR3 DNA sequence: TGTGCCAGCAGCTTAATTGGGGCTTTCGATGAAAAACTGTTTTTT. Protein: CASSLIGAFDEKLFF.

This sequence joins TRBV5-8 and TRBJ1-2, with TRBD1 identical over 9 bases. CDR1 is SGHTS, CDR2 YDEGEE, per germline. The CDR3 has 15 amino acids. The ends lost 4 bases at V and 4 bases at J; junction bases unmatched: 8. CDR3 residues: CASSLGQGLAYGYTF. CDR3 coding DNA: TGTGCCAGCAGCCTAGGACAGGGGTTGGCCTATGGCTACACCTTC.

This chain uses TRBV10-2 with TRBJ2-5; 9 bases fit TRBD2. V gave up 3 bases and J gave up 1 base; unmatched junction bases: 6. Germline CDR1 and CDR2: WSHSY and SAAADI. The CDR3 length is 16 residues. CDR3 sequence (DNA): TGCGCCAGCAGTGACGGACTAGCGAGACCCCAAGAGACCCAGTACTTC. It codes for CASSDGLARPQETQYF.

The CDR3 DNA reads as TGTGCCAGCAGCCAAGGTCCGGTTCCAAATGAAAAACTGTTTTTT. Amino acids: CASSQGPVPNEKLFF. V and J are TRBV14 and TRBJ1-4, with D hard to call. Per germline, CDR1 SGHDN and CDR2 FVKESK. The CDR3 extends over 15 amino acids. V lost 1 base, J lost 5 bases, and 11 bases lay in between.

This chain connects TRBV7-2 to TRBJ2-5, with 7 nucleotides matching TRBD1. This CDR3 spans 16 amino acids. Trimming at V came to 5 bases and at J to 2 bases, leaving 11 bases not matched to a gene. CDR1 and CDR2 from the germline V gene are SGHTA and FQGNSA. CDR3: CASSLYGTEGQETQYF. The CDR3 DNA follows: TGTGCCAGCAGCCTATACGGGACAGAAGGACAAGAGACCCAGTACTTC.

The chain uses TRBV11-2 and TRBJ2-7; the match to TRBD2 covers 9 bases. V dropped 3 bases and J dropped 5; count of bases not matched to a gene: 8. Germline CDR1 is SGHAT and CDR2 is FQNNGV. The CDR3 has 15 residues. The CDR3 DNA is TGTGCCAGCAGCTTCCCCGCGGGGGGGAGACACGAGCAGTACTTC. This translates into CASSFPAGGRHEQYF. Supplemented by reference TRBV11-2 and TRBJ2-7, the full variable domain reads EAGVAQSPRYKIIEKRQSVAFWCNPISGHATLYWYQQILGQGPKLLIQFQNNGVVDDSQLPKDRFSAERLKGVDSTLKIQPAKLEDSAVYLCASSFPAGGRHEQYFGPGTRLTVT.

J is TRBJ1-4 and V is TRBV4-3; TRBD1 matches at 9 bases. V lost 0 bases, J lost 4 bases, and 9 bases stayed unmatched. In germline, CDR1 is LGHNA, CDR2 YSLEER. The CDR3 covers 18 residues. The CDR3 sequence: CASSQDPWTGASNEKLFF. For the CDR3, the DNA is TGCGCCAGCAGCCAAGATCCTTGGACAGGGGCGAGTAATGAAAAACTGTTTTTT.

This chain links TRBV5-4 with TRBJ2-3; TRBD2 might be the D (6 bases). The germline CDR1 and CDR2 sequences are SGHNT and YYREEE (reference sequence). This CDR3 contains 18 residues. V dropped 0 bases and J dropped 1 base, with 18 bases sitting between them. This chain's CDR3 is CASSLGGIAALGTDTQYF. The CDR3 DNA reads as TGTGCCAGCAGCTTGGGGGGTATAGCGGCTCTTGGCACAGATACGCAGTATTTT.

This clone was counted a few times. The chain joins TRBV6-5 to TRBJ1-2; possible D gene TRBD1, 6 bases. The germline V and J ends were trimmed by 6 bases and 3 bases, with 14 bases remaining between them. Germline loops: CDR1 MNHEY, CDR2 SVGAGI. There are 14 residues in the CDR3. The CDR3, as DNA: TGTGCCAGCAGAGGGGGAGGGGAGTACTATGGCTACACCTTC. It is translated as CASRGGGEYYGYTF.

The chain carries TRBV6-1 and TRBJ2-7; a possible D gene is TRBD2 (6 bases). The CDR3 consists of 14 residues. Germline CDR1 and CDR2: MNHNS and SASEGT. V shed 2 bases and J shed 2 bases, with 10 bases lying between them. CDR3 DNA: TGTGCCAGCAGTGAAAGTGGGGGGACCTACGAGCAGTACTTC. Its translation: CASSESGGTYEQYF.

The genes are TRBV5-1 and TRBJ1-5, with D perhaps matching TRBD1 (6 bases). Germline assignment: CDR1 SGHRS and CDR2 YFSETQ. V was pared by 3 bases and J by 2 bases, with 12 bases between. The length of the CDR3 is 15 residues. The CDR3 is CASSWPDSCNQPQHF. CDR3 DNA sequence: TGCGCCAGCAGCTGGCCGGACAGTTGCAATCAGCCCCAGCATTTT.

V usage is TRBV5-7 and J usage is TRBJ2-6; maybe TRBD2 (5 bases). TRBV5-7 is noted as an ORF with a role that remains uncertain. The CDR3 covers 18 residues. V gave up 3 bases and J gave up 0 bases, with 16 bases separating them. Here the CDR3 reads CASSYTGNSYSGANVLTF. CDR3 nucleotide sequence: TGTGCCAGCAGCTATACCGGGAATTCCTACTCTGGGGCCAACGTCCTGACTTTC.

This chain links TRBV6-5 with TRBJ1-6; D is uncertain. The CDR3 runs 16 residues. CDR1 and CDR2 (germline): MNHEY, SVGAGI. V shed 0 bases and J shed 9 bases, with 15 bases lying between them. The CDR3 region has the DNA TGTGCCAGCAGTTACTCGAGGGCCAGCGATGGTTCACCCCTCCACTTT. Protein: CASSYSRASDGSPLHF.